This T cell receptor beta chain is drawn from a study of shared T cell receptors in the human thymus. Here immunoSEQ multiplex PCR was the method, and the copy in TCRdb shows in-frame clones only, minus some. The repertoire holds hundreds of thousands of clones, with around 87% as singletons. V trimming: 2 bases; J trimming: 1 base; junction bases outside the gene matches: 2. The CDR3 has 15 residues. Germline CDR1 and CDR2: SGHDT and YYEEEE. The sample also formed part of further work on human thymus T cells. That paper states: Immunologically healthy infants in Finland undergoing congenital heart defect surgery were the donors.

The chain employs TRBV5-6 and TRBJ1-3; TRBD1 agrees at 8 bases. The sequenced material came from thymocytes. This TCR came from a boy in the first two years of life with a congenital heart defect. The CDR3 coding sequence is TGTGCCAGCAGCTTCCGGGACAGGTCTGGAAACACCATATATTTT. Its protein product is CASSFRDRSGNTIYF.